The present TCR beta chain was sequenced within a study of blood T cell repertoires in COVID-19. In the study overall: COVID-19 samples, acute and convalescent, were from the United States, Italy and Spain. T cells, B-cell-depleted T cells, or PBMCs provided the cDNA or gDNA that served as material.

In the original analysis: Nucleated cell number was recorded as an estimate derived from reference gene primer amplification. Measured with immunoSEQ multiplex PCR; TCRdb has only the in-frame clones, and not every one. The DNA was the basis for D and trimming; V, J and clone size are from that table. The sample carries roughly 74,000 clones, roughly 81% recorded once. Sequencing was performed on peripheral blood. The clonotype originates from a man aged 65-85 years with acute or convalescent COVID-19.

For the CDR3, the DNA is TGTGCCAGCAGTCAAACCTCGACAGGGTTCCCCTATGGCTACACCTTC. Its translation: CASSQTSTGFPYGYTF. J is TRBJ1-2 and V is TRBV6-6; TRBD1 matches at 7 bases. Germline V gene data show CDR1 as MNHNY and CDR2 as SVGAGI (reference sequence). The CDR3 sequence is 16 residues long. V was pared by 5 bases and J by 4 bases, with 13 bases of the junction left unmatched.